The 15 T cell receptor beta chains below were found in one sample sequenced in a study of T cells in women clearing cervical HPV infection. The data were produced by immunoSEQ multiplex PCR, yet TCRdb's version contains in-frame clones alone and is incomplete. The sample has over 15,000 clones; the top ten hold about 3.3%. The specimen was blood buffy coat. Receptor source: a woman between 18 and 70 years old with a cervical HPV16 infection that either progressed to CIN3+ or cleared (not recorded which).

With regard to this clone: Sequencing ends 3 residues short of the CDR3 end; the germline J gene provides the rest. This chain connects TRBV7-2 to TRBJ2-7, with D unresolved. The V gene lost 1 base and the J gene lost 3 bases, with 7 bases spanning the gap. This CDR3 is 13 amino acids long. Germline-derived CDR1 and CDR2 are SGHTA and FQGNSA. This CDR3 reads CASSLGLLYEQYF. The DNA read from the CDR3 is TGTGCCAGCAGCTTAGGGCTCCTCTACGAG.

As for this clone: The read stops 3 residues short of the end of the CDR3; the missing end is completed from the germline J gene. The V and J genes are TRBV18 and TRBJ2-7; TRBD1 matches 11 bases. Germline V gene lookup returns CDR1 KGHSH and CDR2 LQKENI. The length of the CDR3 is 14 residues. J was trimmed by 5 bases and V by 4 bases; bases with no gene match: 4. The part of the CDR3 DNA that was read is TGTGCCAGCTCACGTGGACAGGGGGCAAACGAG. Its translation: CASSRGQGANE. The whole CDR3 protein reads CASSRGQGANEQYF.

A word on this clone: The read terminates 3 residues before the CDR3 end, so the remaining end is supplied by the germline J gene. V gene TRBV2 combines with J gene TRBJ1-6; D perhaps matches TRBD1 (5 bases). V shed 9 bases and J shed 7 bases, with 19 bases lying between them. The CDR3 is 15 residues long. Germline CDR1 and CDR2: SNHLY and FYNNEI. The sequenced part of the CDR3 DNA is TGTGCCAGGCAGCTGAGCCCTAAGGGGAATTCACCC. Its protein product is CARQLSPKGNSP. The whole CDR3 sequence is CARQLSPKGNSPLHF.

Worth noting for this clone: The CDR3 end is not reached by the read, which stops 3 residues before it; the germline J gene fills it in. J is TRBJ1-5 and V is TRBV2; D unresolved. Germline V gene lookup returns CDR1 SNHLY and CDR2 FYNNEI. V was cut by 2 bases and J by 4 bases, with 6 bases left in between. CDR3 length: 13 amino acids. CDR3 DNA, as far as it was read: TGTGCCAGCAGTGAACCCCGGAATCAGCCC. It specifies CASSEPRNQP. The complete CDR3 sequence is CASSEPRNQPQHF.

As for this clone: The read ends 3 residues early relative to the CDR3; the germline J gene fills the gap. This chain links TRBV20-1 with TRBJ1-2; D possibly corresponds to TRBD1 (6 bases). Deletions cut 6 bases from V and 5 bases from J, with 13 bases between. There are 12 residues in the CDR3. From germline, CDR1 is DFQATT and CDR2 SNEGSKA (reference sequence). The DNA read from the CDR3 is TGCAGTGCGACGGGACACAAGTATGGC. This translates into CSATGHKYG. The whole CDR3 sequence is CSATGHKYGYTF.

Comment on this clone: The read comes to an end 3 residues before the CDR3 does, leaving the germline J gene to fill in the end. J is TRBJ1-4 and V is TRBV5-6; a possible D gene is TRBD1 (6 bases). CDR1 and CDR2 (germline): SGHDT, YYEEEE. This CDR3 comprises 15 residues. V lost 3 bases and J lost 7, with 16 bases in between. CDR3 bases read: TGTGCCAGCAGCTCCCAGGGGTATCAAGGTGAAAAA. It is translated as CASSSQGYQGEK. The complete CDR3 sequence is CASSSQGYQGEKLFF.

Points on this clone: The read ends 3 residues shy of where the CDR3 ends; the end is completed using the germline J gene. The chain recombines TRBV20-1 with TRBJ2-3; TRBD1 might be the D (6 bases). This CDR3 has 15 residues. Germline values: CDR1 DFQATT, CDR2 SNEGSKA (reference sequence). V lost 4 bases to trimming and J lost 2 bases, with 16 bases between them. The DNA read from the CDR3 is TGCAGTGCTATTAATCTGGGGGCCTCCACAGATACG. Amino acids: CSAINLGASTDT. The whole CDR3 is CSAINLGASTDTQYF.

About this clone itself: The read ends 3 residues early relative to the CDR3; the germline J gene fills the gap. The chain carries TRBV19 and TRBJ2-1; weak D call: TRBD1 (5 bases). V lost 7 bases and J lost 4, with 17 bases in between. This CDR3 has 15 residues. Germline lookup yields CDR1 LNHDA and CDR2 SQIVND (reference sequence). CDR3 in amino acids: CASTFRAQGYNEQFF. CDR3 bases read: TGTGCCAGTACCTTCAGGGCTCAAGGGTACAATGAG.

Note on this clone: Coverage ceases 3 residues before the CDR3 finishes, and the germline J gene fills in the end. V usage is TRBV19 and J usage is TRBJ1-5, with D possibly TRBD1 on 5 matching bases. The germline V and J ends were trimmed by 9 bases and 2 bases, with 17 bases remaining between them. The V gene's germline CDR1 is LNHDA and CDR2 SQIVND (reference sequence). The CDR3 runs 15 residues. The CDR3 bases that were read are TGTGCCAGCCGGTCAGCGGGGCTGGGCAATCAGCCC. It specifies CASRSAGLGNQP. The entire CDR3 reads CASRSAGLGNQPQHF.

With respect to this clone: The CDR3 goes on 3 residues after the read ends, and that part is filled in from the germline J gene. The V gene is TRBV20-1, the J gene TRBJ2-2; D call uncertain. This CDR3 spans 13 amino acids. With 1 base removed from V and 1 base from J, the gap between germline ends came to 4 bases. Germline V gene data show CDR1 as DFQATT and CDR2 as SNEGSKA (reference sequence). The DNA read from the CDR3 is TGCAGTGCTAGAGCGGGGAACACCGGGGAG. Translation gives CSARAGNTGE. The full CDR3 sequence reads CSARAGNTGELFF.

Regarding this clone: Coverage ceases 3 residues before the CDR3 finishes, and the germline J gene fills in the end. The J gene is TRBJ1-1, the V gene TRBV2; 8 bases match TRBD1. J gave up 1 base and V 6 bases, and 1 base lay outside the gene matches. This CDR3 has 13 residues. The germline V gene has CDR1 SNHLY and CDR2 FYNNEI. Here the CDR3 reads CASSGQGNTEAFF. The covered CDR3 bases are TGTGCCAGCAGCGGACAGGGGAACACTGAA.

As regards this clone: With the read ending 3 residues before the CDR3 end, the germline J gene is used to fill in that end. This rearrangement joins TRBV5-6 to TRBJ2-3; D may be TRBD2 (6 bases). In germline, CDR1 is SGHDT, CDR2 YYEEEE. V was pared by 0 bases and J by 2 bases, with 10 bases between. The CDR3 is 15 residues long. CDR3 in amino acids: CASSLEGRTTDTQYF. The CDR3 DNA, read in part, is TGTGCCAGCAGCTTGGAGGGGAGGACCACAGATACG.

Remarks on this clone: The read falls 3 residues short of the CDR3 end, and the missing part is taken from the germline J gene. The chain combines TRBV20-1 with TRBJ1-2; D gene ambiguous. The CDR3 is 12 amino acids. Germline CDR1 DFQATT, CDR2 SNEGSKA (reference sequence). Trimming shortened V by 0 bases and J by 6 bases, and 8 bases separated the two germline ends. CDR3 amino acids: CSARDLSDGYTF. The sequenced part of the CDR3 DNA is TGCAGTGCTAGAGACCTCTCCGATGGC.

CDR3 DNA, as far as it was read: TGTGCCAGCAGCCCCTATAGCGGGGGACCCTACGAG. This encodes CASSPYSGGPYE. The full CDR3 protein is CASSPYSGGPYEQYF. The chain is built from TRBV14 and TRBJ2-7; the match to TRBD2 covers 9 bases. With the read ending 3 residues before the CDR3 end, the germline J gene is used to fill in that end. Germline assignment: CDR1 SGHDN and CDR2 FVKESK. This CDR3 contains 15 residues. V trimming: 4 bases; J trimming: 2 bases; junction bases outside the gene matches: 6.

About this clone: From the germline J gene comes the end of the CDR3, since the read stops 3 residues before it. The chain is built from TRBV10-3 and TRBJ2-2; D remains ambiguous. The germline V gene has CDR1 ENHRY and CDR2 SYGVKD. The V and J ends lost 9 bases and 3 bases respectively, with 5 bases between them. The CDR3 is 11 residues long. The DNA read from the CDR3 is TGTGCCATGTCGGACACCGGGGAG. This encodes CAMSDTGE. Given in full, the CDR3 is CAMSDTGELFF.